Listed below are T cell receptor beta chains from one sample, sequenced in a study of CD8 T cells in ankylosing spondylitis. Each CDR3 protein gets one entry after TCRdb re-called the 5' RACE reads with MiXCR. The sample lists around 130,000 distinct CDR3 sequences; around 9.3% were seen once. Input material: blood, either unsorted or a sorted T cell fraction (not recorded which). These receptors came from a male donor with ankylosing spondylitis or in good health (not recorded which). The CDR3 runs from the conserved cysteine through the conserved F or W. A D gene is named only where the DNA matches it firmly. Clone size, where shown, is once, few, many, or a class for clones that have expanded.

J: TRBJ1-6
size: many
D: NA
length: 13
V: TRBV29-1
CDR3: CSVRDGYNSPLHF
DNA: TGCAGCGTTCGGGACGGTTATAATTCACCCCTCCACTTT

J: TRBJ1-5
size: many
D: NA
length: 13
V: TRBV7-2
CDR3: CASSLWGHQPQHF
DNA: TGTGCCAGCAGCTTATGGGGACACCAGCCCCAGCATTTT

J: TRBJ1-6
size: many
D: TRBD1
length: 16
V: TRBV20-1
CDR3: CSARGQGGSYNSPLHF
DNA: TGCAGTGCTAGAGGACAGGGAGGGTCCTATAATTCACCCCTCCACTTT

J: TRBJ2-1
size: NA
D: TRBD1
length: 15
V: TRBV7-9
CDR3: CASSFPGQGVGEQFF
DNA: TGTGCCAGCAGTTTTCCGGGACAGGGGGTTGGTGAGCAGTTCTTC

J: TRBJ2-7
size: many
D: NA
length: 14
V: TRBV7-2
CDR3: CASSLSGSSYEQYF
DNA: TGTGCCAGCAGCTTAAGTGGGAGTTCCTACGAGCAGTACTTC

J: TRBJ2-7
size: many
D: NA
length: 13
V: TRBV5-1
CDR3: CASSTGDSYEQYF
DNA: TGCGCCAGCAGCACCGGGGACTCCTACGAGCAGTACTTC

J: TRBJ2-4
size: few
D: NA
length: 14
V: TRBV20-1
CDR3: CSARDYVAKNIQYF
DNA: TGCAGTGCTAGAGATTACGTAGCCAAAAACATTCAGTACTTC

J: TRBJ1-2
size: NA
D: NA
length: 14
V: TRBV29-1
CDR3: CSVAQGREGYGYTF
DNA: TGCAGCGTCGCGCAAGGCAGGGAGGGCTATGGCTACACCTTC

J: TRBJ2-1
size: many
D: TRBD2
length: 15
V: TRBV6-2/TRBV6-3
CDR3: CASSPSGKGDNEQFF
DNA: TGTGCCAGCAGCCCTAGCGGGAAGGGTGACAATGAGCAGTTCTTC

J: TRBJ2-3
size: many
D: TRBD2
length: 16
V: TRBV7-2
CDR3: CASSLTPAGGKDTQYF
DNA: TGTGCCAGCAGCTTAACCCCAGCGGGAGGGAAAGATACGCAGTATTTT

J: TRBJ2-7
size: many
D: TRBD1
length: 12
V: TRBV6-6
CDR3: CASRDREYEQYF
DNA: TGTGCCAGCCGGGACAGAGAATACGAGCAGTACTTC

J: TRBJ1-6
size: few
D: NA
length: 13
V: TRBV7-2
CDR3: CASSLGYSSPLHF
DNA: TGTGCCAGCAGCTTAGGTTATTCTTCACCCCTCCACTTT

J: TRBJ2-1
size: many
D: NA
length: 13
V: TRBV5-1
CDR3: CASARAKLNEQFF
DNA: TGCGCCAGCGCCCGGGCGAAACTGAATGAGCAGTTCTTC

J: TRBJ2-2
size: many
D: NA
length: 13
V: TRBV7-2
CDR3: CASRPKLGGELFF
DNA: TGTGCCAGCAGGCCGAAGCTTGGCGGGGAGCTGTTTTTT

J: TRBJ1-5
size: many
D: TRBD1
length: 15
V: TRBV7-9
CDR3: CASSFDRGYNQPQHF
DNA: TGTGCCAGCAGCTTCGACAGGGGATACAATCAGCCCCAGCATTTT

J: TRBJ2-3
size: few
D: TRBD2
length: 14
V: TRBV5-1
CDR3: CASSRAGAADTQYF
DNA: TGCGCCAGCAGCCGAGCGGGAGCGGCAGATACGCAGTATTTT

J: TRBJ2-2
size: NA
D: TRBD1
length: 13
V: TRBV19
CDR3: CATTGQGTGELFF
DNA: TGTGCCACCACGGGACAGGGAACCGGGGAGCTGTTTTTT

J: TRBJ2-5
size: many
D: TRBD2
length: 13
V: TRBV20-1
CDR3: CSERAGVGETQYF
DNA: TGCAGTGAAAGAGCGGGAGTTGGGGAGACCCAGTACTTC

J: TRBJ2-7
size: many
D: TRBD1
length: 15
V: TRBV28
CDR3: CASSSPGQGAYEQYF
DNA: TGTGCCAGCAGTTCACCGGGACAGGGAGCCTACGAGCAGTACTTC

J: TRBJ2-7
size: many
D: TRBD1
length: 16
V: TRBV27
CDR3: CASSPHNRNRGDEQYF
DNA: TGTGCCAGCAGTCCCCACAACAGGAACAGGGGAGACGAGCAGTACTTC

J: TRBJ2-3
size: NA
D: NA
length: 15
V: TRBV20-1
CDR3: CSPWLADYSTDTQYF
DNA: TGCAGTCCATGGTTAGCGGATTATAGCACAGATACGCAGTATTTT

J: TRBJ2-2
size: many
D: TRBD2
length: 16
V: TRBV7-2
CDR3: CASSLLAGAKSGELFF
DNA: TGTGCCAGCAGCTTATTAGCGGGGGCAAAGTCCGGGGAGCTGTTTTTT

J: TRBJ1-2
size: many
D: TRBD1
length: 15
V: TRBV6-1
CDR3: CASRPPGQGNYGYTF
DNA: TGTGCCAGCAGACCCCCGGGACAGGGGAATTATGGCTACACCTTC

J: TRBJ2-5
size: NA
D: NA
length: 15
V: TRBV28
CDR3: CASSLESRGQETQYF
DNA: TGTGCCAGCAGTTTGGAGTCTCGCGGACAAGAGACCCAGTACTTC

J: TRBJ2-5
size: many
D: TRBD1
length: 15
V: TRBV12-3/TRBV12-4
CDR3: CASSPIPGQQETQYF
DNA: TGTGCCAGCAGCCCAATCCCGGGACAGCAAGAGACCCAGTACTTC

J: TRBJ2-1
size: many
D: TRBD2
length: 12
V: TRBV29-1
CDR3: CSHRVAGGLQFF
DNA: TGCAGCCATAGGGTAGCGGGAGGTCTGCAGTTCTTC

J: TRBJ1-2
size: NA
D: NA
length: 15
V: TRBV6-1
CDR3: CASSHHRDKIYGYTF
DNA: TGTGCCAGCAGCCATCACCGGGACAAGATCTATGGCTACACCTTC

J: TRBJ2-7
size: NA
D: TRBD2
length: 13
V: TRBV19
CDR3: CATQREGLSEQYF
DNA: TGTGCCACCCAGCGGGAGGGCCTGTCCGAGCAGTACTTC

J: TRBJ2-7
size: many
D: NA
length: 14
V: TRBV29-1
CDR3: CSVGGLTGAYEQYF
DNA: TGCAGCGTTGGGGGCCTGACGGGGGCCTACGAGCAGTACTTC

J: TRBJ2-7
size: many
D: NA
length: 16
V: TRBV7-9
CDR3: CASSSAAGHPSYEQYF
DNA: TGTGCCAGCAGCTCGGCGGCGGGACATCCCTCCTACGAGCAGTACTTC

J: TRBJ2-3
size: many
D: NA
length: 15
V: TRBV7-2
CDR3: CASSLGTLVTDTQYF
DNA: TGTGCCAGCAGCTTGGGGACTTTAGTCACAGATACGCAGTATTTT

J: TRBJ2-3
size: many
D: TRBD2
length: 19
V: TRBV11-1
CDR3: CASSLYRRTGLATADTQYF
DNA: TGTGCCAGCAGCTTATACAGAAGAACGGGACTAGCCACCGCAGATACGCAGTATTTT

J: TRBJ2-1
size: many
D: NA
length: 15
V: TRBV29-1
CDR3: CSLLIGDWRGNEQFF
DNA: TGCAGCCTGCTGATAGGGGACTGGAGGGGAAATGAGCAGTTCTTC

J: TRBJ2-5
size: many
D: TRBD1
length: 15
V: TRBV29-1
CDR3: CSVLPWTGGQETQYF
DNA: TGCAGCGTCTTACCTTGGACAGGGGGGCAAGAGACCCAGTACTTC

J: TRBJ2-7
size: many
D: TRBD2
length: 17
V: TRBV20-1
CDR3: CSARNPTSGGSFYEQYF
DNA: TGCAGTGCTAGAAATCCCACCTCTGGCGGGAGTTTCTACGAGCAGTACTTC

J: TRBJ2-7
size: NA
D: TRBD2
length: 12
V: TRBV19
CDR3: CASAGTSGKQYF
DNA: TGTGCCAGTGCCGGGACTAGCGGGAAGCAGTACTTC

J: TRBJ2-1
size: few
D: TRBD2
length: 14
V: TRBV29-1
CDR3: CSVFESGRASEQFF
DNA: TGCAGCGTATTTGAGAGCGGGAGGGCCAGTGAGCAGTTCTTC

J: TRBJ2-7
size: NA
D: NA
length: 13
V: TRBV28
CDR3: CASSRQHSYEQYF
DNA: TGTGCCAGCAGCCGACAGCATTCCTACGAGCAGTACTTC

J: TRBJ1-6
size: few
D: NA
length: 15
V: TRBV2
CDR3: CASSGRSSYNSPLHF
DNA: TGTGCCAGCAGTGGGAGGAGCTCCTATAATTCACCCCTCCACTTT

J: TRBJ2-7
size: many
D: NA
length: 11
V: TRBV20-1
CDR3: CSARSSYEQYF
DNA: TGCAGTGCCCGTAGTTCCTACGAGCAGTACTTC

J: TRBJ2-2
size: many
D: NA
length: 15
V: TRBV10-3
CDR3: CAISESNSGTGELFF
DNA: TGTGCCATCAGTGAGTCGAATTCGGGAACCGGGGAGCTGTTTTTT

J: TRBJ2-6
size: few
D: NA
length: 18
V: TRBV11-2
CDR3: CASSLGRVGRSGANVLTF
DNA: TGTGCCAGCAGCTTAGGAAGGGTCGGGCGTTCCGGGGCCAACGTCCTGACTTTC

J: TRBJ2-1
size: NA
D: NA
length: 12
V: TRBV7-9
CDR3: CASSPFEPRGFF
DNA: TGTGCCAGCAGCCCGTTTGAGCCACGGGGGTTCTTC

J: TRBJ2-3
size: many
D: NA
length: 12
V: TRBV20-1
CDR3: CSAVISTDTQYF
DNA: TGCAGTGCTGTTATATCTACAGATACGCAGTATTTT

J: TRBJ2-7
size: NA
D: NA
length: 12
V: TRBV20-1
CDR3: CSARDQGYEQYF
DNA: TGCAGTGCTAGAGATCAAGGCTACGAGCAGTACTTC